Sequencing of this TCR beta chain was carried out in a study of monozygotic twins with inflammatory bowel disease. Per germline, CDR1 SGHRS and CDR2 YFSETQ. The CDR3 extends over 13 amino acids. Reanalyzing the 5' RACE reads, TCRdb keeps one entry per CDR3 protein, without DNA. The sample table sets out about 450,000 distinct CDR3 sequences. V and J are TRBV5-1 and TRBJ2-5; TCRdb's D call of TRBD1 is untestable without DNA. The sequence was obtained from a human donor with ulcerative colitis or Crohn's disease, or a healthy co-twin of an affected twin (not recorded which). What was sequenced was blood. The CDR3 reads CASSLTGLETQYF.